What follows describes a single T cell receptor (beta chain). What this receptor recognizes is not known. Base-call qualities are not available, and no considerably larger clone is one nucleotide away. The data were taken from a study of blood T cell repertoires in COVID-19 (dated by TCRdb to about 2020). Context from the whole study: Samples from collaborators originated in the United States, Italy and Spain and spanned both the acute and convalescent phases of COVID-19. The prospective study material was composed of cDNA or gDNA derived from T cells, B-cell-depleted T cells, or PBMCs. Deeply sampled blood TCRbeta repertoires from subjects exposed to, actively infected with, or recovered from COVID-19 were included in the dataset. The repertoires were released in a freely available public database intended as a resource for research on the immune response to SARS-CoV-2. Samples came from the ongoing ImmuneRACE study (first 160 participants) plus 1,254 subjects from 6 global collaborators. Nearly every sample came with metadata listing a de-identified subject ID, COVID-19 status, age in years and sex. HLA class I and class II types, where available, came from metadata supplied by the sample provider rather than from assay-based typing.

Each collaborating institution followed its own protocols to collect whole blood in K2EDTA tubes. Collaborator samples were shipped for TCRbeta analysis as frozen whole blood, isolated PBMCs, or DNA extracted from either sample type. Reading from cysteine to phenylalanine, the CDR3 counts 13 amino acids. The read is trimmed to its CDR3 DNA, 39 bases read in frame from base 1. V is shortened by 1 base, J by 2 bases, and the region joining them spans 6 bases. The germline V gene supplies CDR1 SGHAT and CDR2 FQNNGV. TCRbeta CDR3 regions were amplified from genomic DNA by means of the immunoSEQ Assay, a bias-controlled multiplex PCR. The original methods were these. The number of nucleated cells in each sample was estimated from the amplification of reference gene primers within the assay. To quantify the absolute abundance of each unique TCRbeta CDR3 rearrangement, sequence reads were collapsed and filtered. Productive Simpson clonality was computed per sample as the square root of Simpson's diversity index over productive rearrangements. The immuneACCESS repertoire file appears here via TCRdb, limited to in-frame rearrangements. These files lack a portion of the clones; in checked studies, under half of the deficit traces to unresolved V genes, and the cause of the others is not known. V and J calls and clone size are given by that table; D and trimming were obtained from the DNA. This sample lists under 400,000 clones; about 90% were detected once. Of the sample, around 6.3% falls within the top ten clones.

Findings and caveats that apply to the study as a whole: How much clinical and demographic metadata was included differed by source and by participant, and the metadata was provided uncurated.

In this chain, TRBV11-2 is recombined with TRBJ2-7; too little of a D gene remains to name it. The sample consisted of peripheral blood. The TCR originated in a young man with active or convalescent COVID-19. The DNA sequence is given as TGTGCCAGCAGCTTAGGTCAGACCTACGAGCAGTACTTC. The resulting protein is CASSLGQTYEQYF.